This entry features one TCR beta chain sequence. Study processing details: By means of reference gene primer amplification, nucleated cell counts were estimated. Produced via immunoSEQ multiplex PCR; TCRdb's table is partial and in-frame only. The DNA gave D and trimming, while V, J and clone size come from that table. The sample shows 29,000 or so clones, about nine tenths of them seen only once. These data are taken from a study of blood T cell repertoires in COVID-19. About the research overall: The study drew acute and convalescent COVID-19 samples from the United States, Italy and Spain. In each case, the material was cDNA or gDNA derived from T cells, B-cell-depleted T cells, or PBMCs.

The germline V gene has CDR1 MNHNY and CDR2 SVGAGI (reference sequence). The CDR3 has 15 residues. The junction had 9 bases not matched to a gene; V was cut back by 3 bases and J by 5 bases. This sequence originates from a human donor in a cohort sampled during active COVID-19. The chain joins TRBV6-6 to TRBJ2-7, with 8 bases identical to TRBD1. The source material was peripheral blood. CDR3 sequence (DNA): TGTGCCAGCAGTTATTCGGGACAGGCTTTCAACGAGCAGTACTTC. The encoded protein is CASSYSGQAFNEQYF.